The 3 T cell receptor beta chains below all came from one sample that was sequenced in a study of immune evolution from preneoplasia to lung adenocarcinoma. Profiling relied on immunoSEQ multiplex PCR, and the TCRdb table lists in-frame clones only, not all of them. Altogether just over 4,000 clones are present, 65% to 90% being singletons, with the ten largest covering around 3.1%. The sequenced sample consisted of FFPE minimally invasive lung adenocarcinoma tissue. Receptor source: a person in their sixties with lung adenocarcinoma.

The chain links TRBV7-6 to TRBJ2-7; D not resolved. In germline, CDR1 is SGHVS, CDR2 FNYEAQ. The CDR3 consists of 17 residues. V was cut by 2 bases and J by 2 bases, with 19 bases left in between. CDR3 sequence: CASSLMSGRSLAYEQYF. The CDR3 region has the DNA TGTGCCAGCAGCTTAATGTCTGGACGGAGTTTGGCCTACGAGCAGTACTTC.

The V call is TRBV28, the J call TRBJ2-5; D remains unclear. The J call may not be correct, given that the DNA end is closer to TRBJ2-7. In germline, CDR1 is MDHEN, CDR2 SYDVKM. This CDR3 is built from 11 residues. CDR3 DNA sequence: TGTGCCAGCAGTTCCTCTCCCGAGCAGTACTTC. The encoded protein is CASSSSPEQYF.

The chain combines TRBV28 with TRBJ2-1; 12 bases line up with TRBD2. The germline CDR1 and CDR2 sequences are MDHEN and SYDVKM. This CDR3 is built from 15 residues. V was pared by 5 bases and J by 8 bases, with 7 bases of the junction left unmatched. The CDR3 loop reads CASSTTSGRWHEQFF. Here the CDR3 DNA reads TGTGCCAGCAGTACCACTAGCGGGAGGTGGCATGAGCAGTTCTTC.